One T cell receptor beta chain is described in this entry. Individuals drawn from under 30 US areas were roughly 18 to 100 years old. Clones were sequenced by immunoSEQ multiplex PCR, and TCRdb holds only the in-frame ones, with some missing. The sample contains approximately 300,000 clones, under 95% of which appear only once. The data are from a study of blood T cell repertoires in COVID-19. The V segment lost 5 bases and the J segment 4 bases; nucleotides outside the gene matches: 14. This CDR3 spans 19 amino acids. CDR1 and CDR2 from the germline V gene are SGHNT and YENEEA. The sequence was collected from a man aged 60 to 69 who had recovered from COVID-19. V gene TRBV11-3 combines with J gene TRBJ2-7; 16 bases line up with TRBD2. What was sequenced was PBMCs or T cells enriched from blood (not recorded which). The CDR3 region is CASSRTAGTSGRAVYEQYF. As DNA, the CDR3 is TGTGCCAGCAGCCGGACCGCCGGGACTAGCGGGAGGGCCGTATACGAGCAGTACTTC.